The 30 T cell receptor beta chains below come from one sample, sequenced in a study of cytomegalovirus exposure and HLA in healthy donors. Use of 60 Vbeta and 13 Jbeta primers characterized the PCR. The data were produced by immunoSEQ multiplex PCR, yet TCRdb's version contains in-frame clones alone and is incomplete. Of about 180,000 clones in the sample, over 65% were seen once. Sequencing used PBMCs. These receptors were obtained from a man aged 18 to 29 in good health and CMV-seronegative.

The rearrangement joins TRBV29-1 to TRBJ2-1; 10 bases are a match to TRBD2. Per germline, CDR1 SQVTM and CDR2 ANQGSEA. J gave up 3 bases and V 6 bases, and 5 bases lay outside the gene matches. This CDR3 spans 14 amino acids. CDR3 protein: CSVTASGSYNEQFF. As DNA, the CDR3 is TGCAGCGTCACTGCTAGCGGGAGCTACAATGAGCAGTTCTTC.

This chain joins TRBV7-2 and TRBJ2-1; D not certain. V was trimmed by 3 bases and J by 6 bases, leaving 15 bases between them. The CDR3 is made up of 15 amino acids. CDR1 SGHTA and CDR2 FQGNSA come from the germline V gene. Here the CDR3 reads CASSFDGALLNEQFF. The DNA for the CDR3 is TGTGCCAGCAGCTTTGACGGAGCACTCCTCAATGAGCAGTTCTTC. The full variable domain, rest sourced from reference TRBV7-2 and TRBJ2-1, is GAGVSQSPSNKVTEKGKDVELRCDPISGHTALYWYRQSLGQGLEFLIYFQGNSAPDKSGLPSDRFSAERTGGSVSTLTIQRTQQEDSAVYLCASSFDGALLNEQFFGPGTRLTVL.

This clone was observed a handful of times. The chain is built from TRBV19 and TRBJ1-1; perhaps TRBD1 as D (5 bases). Germline-derived CDR1 and CDR2 are LNHDA and SQIVND (reference sequence). The CDR3 consists of 14 residues. Trimming stripped 3 bases from V and 0 bases from J, with 8 bases between. CDR3 nucleotide sequence: TGTGCCAGTAGTATCGGACAACTGAACACTGAAGCTTTCTTT. It yields the protein CASSIGQLNTEAFF.

The rearrangement joins TRBV6-5 to TRBJ1-2, with D possibly being TRBD1 (6 bases). The germline V gene has CDR1 MNHEY and CDR2 SVGAGI. V was shortened by 6 bases and J by 4 bases, with 15 bases between the two germline ends. The CDR3 extends over 14 amino acids. The CDR3 region has the DNA TGTGCCAGCAGCTTCAGGGGCATCGGCTATGGCTACACCTTC. Its protein is CASSFRGIGYGYTF.

This clone has only a few counts. An end of the junction does not agree with germline; a read error may underlie this. This rearrangement joins TRBV6-6 to TRBJ1-2; D is perhaps TRBD1 (5 bases). CDR1 is MNHNY, CDR2 SVGAGI, per germline (reference sequence). The CDR3 loop spans 16 amino acids. The CDR3 protein is CASSDSGGGKVAGYTF. The CDR3 DNA is TGTGCCAGCAGTGACTCTGGGGGGGGAAAGGTTGCGGGCTACACCTTC.

This clone occurred a few times. The V and J genes are TRBV28 and TRBJ1-2; 10 positions match TRBD1. The junction had 5 bases not matched to a gene; V was cut back by 4 bases and J by 3 bases. The CDR3 extends over 15 amino acids. Germline V gene data show CDR1 as MDHEN and CDR2 as SYDVKM. CDR3: CASSSLDRGDYGYTF. The CDR3 DNA follows: TGTGCCAGCAGTTCCTTGGACAGGGGGGACTATGGCTACACCTTC.

V and J are TRBV11-3 and TRBJ2-1; D possibly corresponds to TRBD2 (5 bases). CDR3 size: 16 residues. V lost 4 bases, J lost 4 bases, and 17 bases lay in between. From germline, CDR1 is SGHNT and CDR2 YENEEA. CDR3 region: CASSSPTRRPYNEQFF. CDR3 coding DNA: TGTGCCAGCAGCTCGCCTACTAGAAGACCGTACAATGAGCAGTTCTTC.

This rearrangement joins TRBV6-5 to TRBJ1-2; no definite D call. The CDR3 spans 14 residues. Trimming cost V 6 bases and J 4 bases, with 15 bases left between them. Germline values: CDR1 MNHEY, CDR2 SVGAGI. The CDR3 is CASRPTGGGYGYTF. The CDR3 coding sequence is TGTGCCAGCAGGCCCACGGGAGGCGGCTATGGCTACACCTTC.

This clone was seen only a few times. One junction end disagrees with the germline gene, perhaps due to a read error. J is TRBJ2-1 and V is TRBV7-7; 8 bases line up with TRBD1. Germline V gene data show CDR1 as SSHAT and CDR2 as FNYEAQ (reference sequence). The CDR3 contains 14 residues. CDR3 nucleotide sequence: TGTGCTAGCAGCTCGGGACAGGTTAACAATGAGCAGTTCTTC. Translated: CASSSGQVNNEQFF.

The count of this clone is one. The CDR3 loop reads CASSPLQDRGHEQYF. The CDR3 coding sequence is TGTGCCAGCTCACCACTTCAGGACAGGGGCCACGAGCAGTACTTC. V is TRBV18 and J is TRBJ2-7; 9 positions agree with TRBD1. CDR1 and CDR2 (germline): KGHSH, LQKENI. The CDR3 sequence is 15 residues long. V was pared by 1 base and J by 5 bases, with 6 bases of the junction left unmatched.

The V and J genes are TRBV15 and TRBJ2-3, with D tentatively TRBD2 (5 bases). CDR1 is LNHNV, CDR2 YYDKDF, per germline (reference sequence). CDR3 length equals 13 residues. The V and J ends lost 8 bases and 1 base respectively, with 10 bases between them. This CDR3 is CATGSWGTDTQYF. The CDR3, as DNA: TGTGCCACCGGGAGCTGGGGCACAGATACGCAGTATTTT.

This clone was seen just once. Other DNA sequences in the same sample also yield this CDR3. V gene TRBV2 combines with J gene TRBJ2-1; D gene ambiguous. CDR3 length equals 11 residues. Trimming cost V 8 bases and J 5 bases, with 7 bases left between them. Germline V gives CDR1 SNHLY, CDR2 FYNNEI. In DNA form, the CDR3 reads TGTGCCAGCTCAGGAAACAATGAGCAGTTCTTC. As protein: CASSGNNEQFF.

The chain joins TRBV5-6 to TRBJ2-7; TRBD1 is a possible D gene (6 bases). The CDR3 runs to 14 residues. V was trimmed by 0 bases and J by 2 bases, leaving 9 bases between them. Germline CDR1 SGHDT, CDR2 YYEEEE. CDR3 coding DNA: TGTGCCAGCAGCTTGGGGGACAACCCCTACGAGCAGTACTTC. It codes for CASSLGDNPYEQYF.

This clone occurred a few times. V and J are TRBV6-5 and TRBJ1-3; TRBD1 matches at 9 bases. J gave up 7 bases and V 7 bases, and 8 bases lay outside the gene matches. The CDR3 consists of 14 residues. In germline, CDR1 is MNHEY, CDR2 SVGAGI. The CDR3 protein is CASKPGQGGNTIYF. The CDR3 DNA reads as TGTGCCAGCAAACCGGGACAGGGAGGTAACACCATATATTTT.

V gene TRBV27 combines with J gene TRBJ1-4; TRBD1 agrees at 9 bases. This CDR3 has 15 amino acids. Germline CDR1 is MNHEY and CDR2 is SMNVEV (reference sequence). Trimming took 5 bases from V and 7 from J; bases not matched to a gene: 8. The CDR3 DNA is TGTGCCAGCAGTCCCTCCGGGACAGGGAGTGAAAAACTGTTTTTT. Translating gives CASSPSGTGSEKLFF.

This clone occurred once. The J gene is TRBJ2-2, the V gene TRBV7-2, with TRBD2 as a possible D gene (5 bases). Germline CDR1 SGHTA, CDR2 FQGNSA. The V end was cut by 1 base, the J end by 5 bases, with 17 bases between. This CDR3 region has 17 residues. CDR3 amino acids: CASSLGAGELSTGELFF. The CDR3 DNA reads TGTGCCAGCAGCTTAGGTGCCGGGGAGCTATCAACCGGGGAGCTGTTTTTT.

The chain is built from TRBV27 and TRBJ2-7; D is perhaps TRBD2 (5 bases). CDR3 length equals 16 residues. Germline CDR1 MNHEY, CDR2 SMNVEV (reference sequence). V gave up 5 bases and J gave up 5 bases, with 22 bases separating them. CDR3 region: CASSPLGEGVAHEQYF. The CDR3 DNA follows: TGTGCCAGCAGTCCCCTTGGCGAGGGAGTGGCCCACGAGCAGTACTTC.

The rearrangement joins TRBV10-3 to TRBJ1-5, with 10 bases aligning to TRBD1. The V gene end was trimmed by 4 bases and the J gene end by 5 bases; junction bases not matched to a gene: 8. Germline V gene lookup returns CDR1 ENHRY and CDR2 SYGVKD. CDR3 length equals 16 residues. DNA for the CDR3: TGTGCCATCAGTGCCTACGACAGGGGGCGAGATCAGCCCCAGCATTTT. Translation: CAISAYDRGRDQPQHF.

This clone has a handful of counts. V and J are TRBV4-1 and TRBJ1-5, with D unclear. CDR3 length equals 14 residues. V gave up 4 bases and J gave up 3 bases, with 10 bases separating them. Germline V gene sequence: CDR1 MGHRA, CDR2 YSYEKL. The DNA of the CDR3 is TGCGCCAGCAGCCTTGAGGCAGTCAATCAGCCCCAGCATTTT. As protein: CASSLEAVNQPQHF.

The V and J genes are TRBV5-1 and TRBJ2-7; 8 bases fit TRBD1. Germline trimming cut 4 bases from V and 0 bases from J; bases unmatched to any gene: 15. CDR3 length: 18 residues. Germline lookup yields CDR1 SGHRS and CDR2 YFSETQ. In DNA form, the CDR3 reads TGCGCCAGCAGCACAGGGACAGGCTTTCGGTCCATCTCCTACGAGCAGTACTTC. Translated, it gives CASSTGTGFRSISYEQYF.

This clone was observed a few times. The CDR3 nucleotides are TGTGCCAGCAGCGCCGGACTAGCGGGAGCTGGCACAGATACGCAGTATTTT. It is translated as CASSAGLAGAGTDTQYF. The rearrangement links TRBV9 to TRBJ2-3; TRBD2 matches at 13 bases. This CDR3 spans 17 amino acids. With V trimmed by 3 bases and J by 1 base, 5 bases remained unmatched. CDR1 SGDLS and CDR2 YYNGEE come from the germline V gene. Filled out from reference TRBV9 and TRBJ2-3, the complete variable domain reads DSGVTQTPKHLITATGQRVTLRCSPRSGDLSVYWYQQSLDQGLQFLIQYYNGEERAKGNILERFSAQQFPDLHSELNLSSLELGDSALYFCASSAGLAGAGTDTQYFGPGTRLTVL.

The gene calls are TRBV5-6 and TRBJ2-3, with 13 bases lining up with TRBD2. The J segment lost 4 bases and the V segment lost 4 bases, leaving 6 bases of the junction unmatched. The CDR3 is 16 residues long. Germline CDR1 reads SGHDT; CDR2 reads YYEEEE. The DNA for the CDR3 is TGTGCCAGCAGCATCGGACTAGCGGGGGCTCCAGATACGCAGTATTTT. Residues: CASSIGLAGAPDTQYF.

This clone was seen just once. The rearrangement joins TRBV25-1 to TRBJ2-7, with 10 bases fitting TRBD1. In germline, CDR1 is MGHDK, CDR2 SYGVNS. CDR3 size: 15 residues. The J segment lost 5 bases and the V segment lost 3 bases, leaving 7 bases of the junction unmatched. In DNA form, the CDR3 reads TGTGCCAGCAGTGATCGCGACAGGGGGCGTGACGAGCAGTACTTC. It translates to CASSDRDRGRDEQYF.

This sequence joins TRBV29-1 and TRBJ2-3, with TRBD2 matching over 8 bases. Trimming took 6 bases from V and 3 from J; bases not matched to a gene: 17. This CDR3 region has 17 residues. Per the germline V gene, CDR1 is SQVTM and CDR2 is ANQGSEA. Here the CDR3 reads CSVNAGTRRSRTDTQYF. Here the CDR3 DNA reads TGCAGCGTGAACGCCGGGACTAGGAGGTCAAGGACAGATACGCAGTATTTT.

The chain has TRBV19 and TRBJ2-3; the match to TRBD1 covers 7 bases. CDR1 is LNHDA and CDR2 is SQIVND in the germline V gene (reference sequence). The CDR3 runs to 16 residues. Trimming removed 2 bases from V and 3 bases from J; junction bases left unmatched: 8. CDR3 nucleotides: TGTGCCAGTAGTATACGTTTAGGGACAGAGACAGATACGCAGTATTTT. Its translation: CASSIRLGTETDTQYF.

This sequence joins TRBV6-5 and TRBJ2-7, with D maybe TRBD2 (7 bases). Germline-derived CDR1 and CDR2 are MNHEY and SVGAGI. With 2 bases removed from V and 3 bases from J, the gap between germline ends came to 14 bases. The CDR3 is 15 residues long. This CDR3 reads CASSYLGGLIYEQYF. CDR3 nucleotides: TGTGCCAGCAGTTACCTGGGGGGGCTTATCTACGAGCAGTACTTC.

In its sample, this clone was seen a few times. The rearrangement uses TRBV18 and TRBJ2-7, with 7 bases lining up with TRBD1. Germline trimming cut 2 bases from V and 9 bases from J; bases unmatched to any gene: 10. CDR3 size: 14 residues. In germline, CDR1 is KGHSH, CDR2 LQKENI. The CDR3 bases are TGTGCCAGCTCACCAGAACTTCGGGACAGCGGGCAGTACTTC. This sequence encodes CASSPELRDSGQYF.

The CDR3 DNA reads as TGTGCCAGCAGCCCTCGGGTTGGCGCCGCGAACACTGAAGCTTTCTTT. Amino acids: CASSPRVGAANTEAFF. The chain has TRBV11-2 and TRBJ1-1, with unresolved D. The germline V and J ends were trimmed by 5 bases and 1 base, with 17 bases remaining between them. Germline V gives CDR1 SGHAT, CDR2 FQNNGV. This CDR3 comprises 16 residues. The complete variable domain, with remaining parts taken from reference TRBV11-2 and TRBJ1-1, reads EAGVAQSPRYKIIEKRQSVAFWCNPISGHATLYWYQQILGQGPKLLIQFQNNGVVDDSQLPKDRFSAERLKGVDSTLKIQPAKLEDSAVYLCASSPRVGAANTEAFFGQGTRLTVV.

The rearrangement uses TRBV30 and TRBJ2-1; 10 positions agree with TRBD1. CDR1 GTSNPN and CDR2 SVGIG come from the germline V gene (reference sequence). This CDR3 has 13 amino acids. J gave up 9 bases and V 6 bases, and 8 bases lay outside the gene matches. The CDR3 region is CACDRGQIVEQFF. The CDR3, as DNA: TGTGCCTGCGACAGGGGGCAGATCGTTGAGCAGTTCTTC.

The chain has TRBV19 and TRBJ1-2, with 10 bases matching TRBD1. Germline assignment: CDR1 LNHDA and CDR2 SQIVND (reference sequence). The CDR3 runs to 15 residues. With V trimmed by 5 bases and J by 2 bases, 5 bases remained unmatched. The CDR3 sequence: CASSVPGQGNYGYTF. DNA for the CDR3: TGTGCCAGTAGTGTACCGGGACAGGGGAACTATGGCTACACCTTC.